A single sample is the source of the 14 T cell receptor beta chains below, sequenced in a study of T cell responses to AZD1222 COVID-19 vaccine. Sequencing used immunoSEQ multiplex PCR; TCRdb keeps in-frame clones, though not all of them. The sample holds about 140,000 clones, roughly 92% seen once. Sequencing was performed on peripheral blood, taken on day 0 of AZD1222 vaccination. These receptors were collected from an adult in good health.

This rearrangement joins TRBV28 to TRBJ2-1; 10 bases are shared with TRBD1. V was pared by 3 bases and J by 2 bases, with 13 bases of the junction left unmatched. Per the germline V gene, CDR1 is MDHEN and CDR2 is SYDVKM. The CDR3 consists of 19 residues. The CDR3: CASSFLGQGKEGTYNEQFF. As DNA, the CDR3 is TGTGCCAGCAGTTTTTTGGGACAGGGGAAGGAAGGGACCTACAATGAGCAGTTCTTC.

The V gene is TRBV5-8, the J gene TRBJ2-7; 8 bases map to TRBD1. This CDR3 has 15 amino acids. The trim removed 4 bases at V and 1 base at J, leaving 7 bases unmatched. Germline assignment: CDR1 SGHTS and CDR2 YDEGEE. DNA for the CDR3: TGTGCCAGCAGCCCCAGGGGGCTTTTTTCCTACGAGCAGTACTTC. This gives the protein CASSPRGLFSYEQYF.

This clone was counted between two and nine times. The rearrangement links TRBV7-6 to TRBJ2-1; perhaps TRBD1 as D (7 bases). The CDR3 spans 15 residues. Trimming left V 1 base short and J 9 bases short, with 16 bases between. From germline, CDR1 is SGHVS and CDR2 FNYEAQ. CDR3 region: CASSLVGTEGGEQFF. CDR3 in DNA: TGTGCCAGCAGCTTAGTAGGGACAGAGGGGGGTGAGCAGTTCTTC.

The rearrangement uses TRBV5-6 and TRBJ2-7; the D is unclear. Looked up from germline, CDR1 is SGHDT and CDR2 is YYEEEE. Trimming took off 4 bases at V and 6 bases at J, with 14 bases between the two ends. The CDR3 runs to 13 residues. The CDR3 here is CASSARLGSEQYF. The CDR3 bases are TGTGCCAGCAGCGCGAGGTTGGGGTCCGAGCAGTACTTC.

The V call is TRBV19, the J call TRBJ1-2; the D is unclear. The germline V gene encodes CDR1 LNHDA and CDR2 SQIVND (reference sequence). V dropped 2 bases and J dropped 3 bases, with 10 bases sitting between them. The CDR3 covers 14 residues. CDR3 sequence (DNA): TGTGCCAGTAGTATACGGCCGGGAGACTATGGCTACACCTTC. Its protein is CASSIRPGDYGYTF.

The CDR3 loop is CASSLEGMANQPQHF. In DNA form, the CDR3 reads TGTGCCAGCAGTTTAGAGGGTATGGCTAATCAGCCCCAGCATTTT. The chain carries TRBV28 and TRBJ1-5; D not resolved. Germline loops: CDR1 MDHEN, CDR2 SYDVKM. This CDR3 is built from 15 residues. V shed 2 bases and J shed 4 bases, with 12 bases lying between them.

This clone was detected only once. The chain joins TRBV27 to TRBJ1-2; D is perhaps TRBD1 (5 bases). Trimming stripped 5 bases from V and 1 base from J, with 14 bases between. Germline CDR1 and CDR2: MNHEY and SMNVEV (reference sequence). The CDR3 spans 15 residues. Here the CDR3 reads CASSSRAPDNYGYTF. CDR3 nucleotide sequence: TGTGCCAGCAGTAGCAGGGCCCCCGATAACTATGGCTACACCTTC.

This rearrangement joins TRBV27 to TRBJ2-1, with a tentative D call TRBD2 (5 bases). The germline V and J ends were trimmed by 2 bases and 0 bases, with 5 bases remaining between them. This CDR3 region has 14 residues. The V gene's germline CDR1 is MNHEY and CDR2 SMNVEV (reference sequence). The CDR3 DNA reads as TGTGCCAGCAGTTTAACTAGCTCCTACAATGAGCAGTTCTTC. It specifies CASSLTSSYNEQFF.

The J gene is TRBJ2-7, the V gene TRBV28, with 7 bases aligning to TRBD1. Germline-derived CDR1 and CDR2 are MDHEN and SYDVKM. The CDR3 totals 15 residues. Germline trimming cut 4 bases from V and 2 bases from J; bases unmatched to any gene: 8. This CDR3 reads CASSSPGTVPYEQYF. The CDR3 nucleotides are TGTGCCAGCAGTTCACCCGGGACAGTACCCTACGAGCAGTACTTC.

The V call is TRBV3-1 (or the pseudogene TRBV3-2), the J call TRBJ2-7; 9 nucleotides align to TRBD2. The CDR3 length is 15 residues. V dropped 5 bases and J dropped 5; count of bases not matched to a gene: 10. The germline CDR1 and CDR2 sequences are LGHDT and YNNKEL (reference sequence). CDR3 sequence reads: CASSAPGLAHDEQYF. CDR3 sequence (DNA): TGTGCCAGCAGCGCACCGGGACTAGCTCATGACGAGCAGTACTTC.

The DNA for the CDR3 is TGTGCCAGCAGTTTACGAGGGGAGACCCAGTACTTC. Its translation: CASSLRGETQYF. This chain uses TRBV28 with TRBJ2-5, with D possibly matching TRBD2 (5 bases). The V end was cut by 2 bases, the J end by 5 bases, with 6 bases between. CDR3 length: 12 residues. Germline-derived CDR1 and CDR2 are MDHEN and SYDVKM.

V usage is TRBV4-1 and J usage is TRBJ2-1, with D maybe TRBD1 (7 bases). Germline V lookup: CDR1 MGHRA, CDR2 YSYEKL. The V gene lost 2 bases and the J gene lost 4 bases, with 24 bases spanning the gap. The CDR3 runs 19 residues. The CDR3 loop reads CASSQPSGSRGAEYNEQFF. In nucleotides, the CDR3 is TGCGCCAGCAGCCAACCCTCCGGGTCCAGGGGGGCCGAGTACAATGAGCAGTTCTTC.

This chain uses TRBV28 with TRBJ2-1, with no clear D. The V and J ends lost 2 bases and 2 bases respectively, with 10 bases between them. The CDR3 contains 15 residues. Germline V CDR1 and CDR2: MDHEN, SYDVKM. The CDR3 here is CASSLKGRTYNEQFF. The CDR3 DNA reads as TGTGCCAGCAGTTTAAAAGGCAGGACCTACAATGAGCAGTTCTTC.

This clone has a single count. The gene calls are TRBV19 and TRBJ2-7; no firm D call. The CDR3 contains 14 residues. The ends were cut back, 4 bases at V and 4 bases at J, with 14 bases in the middle. From germline, CDR1 is LNHDA and CDR2 SQIVND (reference sequence). The CDR3 sequence: CASSNRHTSYEQYF. CDR3 DNA: TGTGCCAGTAGTAATAGACACACTTCTTACGAGCAGTACTTC.